This TCR beta chain was identified during a study of beta chain features in type 1 diabetes. Study background: Sorted cells from all samples, numbering roughly 100,000,000, were examined.

Note on this clone: The antigen remains unidentified.

Expressed TCRB transcripts were sequenced because the isolated RNA had all been reverse transcribed beforehand. Average reads for naive, central memory and regulatory T cell samples were roughly 3.4 million. Method: immunoSEQ multiplex PCR; TCRdb's copy keeps in-frame clones and lacks some. This repertoire shows fewer than 450,000 clones, approximately 15% found once; its top ten account for roughly 0.015%. Notes on the study in general: Insertions were fewer and deletions more numerous at VDJ junctions in type 1 diabetes patients. The question left open here concerned HLA type influencing TCRB rearrangement. The study found moderately but significantly shorter TCRB CDR3s in all four CD4+ subsets of Type 1 diabetes patients.

The TCR comes from a woman aged 18-29 years with type 1 diabetes. Sequences were obtained from naive CD4+ T cells from blood.

The CDR3 loop reads CSVIPGSEAFF. For the CDR3, the DNA is TGCAGCGTTATCCCGGGGTCTGAAGCTTTCTTT. This chain links TRBV29-1 with TRBJ1-1; D is uncertain. Trimming cost V 5 bases and J 6 bases, with 10 bases left between them. There are 11 residues in the CDR3. CDR1 and CDR2 from the germline V gene are SQVTM and ANQGSEA.